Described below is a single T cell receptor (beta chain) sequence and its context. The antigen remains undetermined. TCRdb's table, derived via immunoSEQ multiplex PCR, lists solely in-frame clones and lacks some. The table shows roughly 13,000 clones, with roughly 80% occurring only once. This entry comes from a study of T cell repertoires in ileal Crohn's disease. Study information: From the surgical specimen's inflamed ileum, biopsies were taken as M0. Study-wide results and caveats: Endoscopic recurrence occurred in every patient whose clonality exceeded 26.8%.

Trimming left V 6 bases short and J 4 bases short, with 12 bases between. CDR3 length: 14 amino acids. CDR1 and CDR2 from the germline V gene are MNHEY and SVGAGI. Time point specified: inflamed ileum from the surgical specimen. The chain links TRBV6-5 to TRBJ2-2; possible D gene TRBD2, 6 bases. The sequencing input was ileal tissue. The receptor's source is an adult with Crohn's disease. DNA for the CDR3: TGTGCCAGCAGGACTAGGGGATCCACCGGGGAGCTGTTTTTT. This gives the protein CASRTRGSTGELFF.